Presented here are 29 T cell receptor beta chains from one specimen sequenced in a study of blood T cell repertoires in COVID-19. This table comes from immunoSEQ multiplex PCR, and its TCRdb copy is limited to in-frame clones, with some not included. Of about 320,000 clones in the sample, around 88% are singletons; the top ten hold roughly 1.3%. Sequenced: peripheral blood. These receptors all come from a woman between 50 and 59 years old with acute or convalescent COVID-19.

The chain employs TRBV2 and TRBJ2-7; 8 positions match TRBD2. The V and J ends lost 2 bases and 7 bases, in that order; junction bases with no gene match: 7. Germline V gene lookup returns CDR1 SNHLY and CDR2 FYNNEI. CDR3 length: 14 amino acids. The DNA for the CDR3 is TGTGCCAGCAGTGAAAACAGGTCGGGGGGGGAGCAGTACGTC. Its protein product is CASSENRSGGEQYV.

J is TRBJ2-5 and V is TRBV13, with D perhaps matching TRBD1 (5 bases). V gave up 2 bases and J gave up 4 bases, with 8 bases separating them. This CDR3 contains 13 residues. Germline V gives CDR1 PRHDT, CDR2 FYEKMQ (reference sequence). CDR3 loop: CASSLQGIETQYF. The CDR3 DNA is TGTGCCAGCAGCTTACAGGGAATAGAGACCCAGTACTTC.

This clone was detected only once. The chain employs TRBV3-1 (or the pseudogene TRBV3-2) and TRBJ2-1, with 12 bases matching TRBD2. The germline gives CDR1 LGHDT, CDR2 YNNKEL (reference sequence). This CDR3 region has 16 residues. After removal of 4 bases from V and 7 bases from J, the junction contained 8 bases not matched to a gene. The CDR3 DNA reads TGTGCCAGCAGCCTCCTGACTAGCGGGAGATTAAATGAGCAGTTCTTC. It codes for CASSLLTSGRLNEQFF.

This clone has just a few counts. The rearrangement links TRBV6-1 to TRBJ2-7; 15 nucleotides align to TRBD2. CDR1 MNHNS and CDR2 SASEGT come from the germline V gene. The CDR3 consists of 18 residues. V lost 4 bases, J lost 0 bases, and 7 bases stayed unmatched. CDR3 loop: CASSAQGLAGGSSYEQYV. In DNA form, the CDR3 reads TGTGCCAGCAGTGCGCAGGGACTAGCGGGGGGTAGCTCCTACGAGCAGTACGTC.

The chain joins TRBV11-2 to TRBJ2-5, with 14 bases fitting TRBD2. Germline CDR1 reads SGHAT; CDR2 reads FQNNGV. CDR3 size: 15 residues. V shed 5 bases, J shed 3 bases, and the junction held 2 bases outside the gene matches. CDR3 nucleotides: TGTGCCAGCAGCCAGGGACTAGCGGGGGAAGAGACCCAGTACTTC. Translation gives CASSQGLAGEETQYF.

This clone was counted once. The rearrangement uses TRBV5-1 and TRBJ1-1; possible D gene TRBD1, 5 bases. Germline CDR1 SGHRS, CDR2 YFSETQ. This CDR3 comprises 11 residues. Trimming removed 7 bases at V and 7 bases at J, with 11 bases between. The CDR3 loop reads CASGGENEAFF. For the CDR3, the DNA is TGCGCCAGCGGGGGGGAGAATGAAGCTTTCTTT.

This clone was observed a single time. The chain carries TRBV10-3 and TRBJ1-2; D remains ambiguous. Trimming removed 3 bases from V and 6 bases from J, with 14 bases in between. Per germline, CDR1 ENHRY and CDR2 SYGVKD. This CDR3 comprises 14 residues. In DNA, the CDR3 is TGTGCCATCAGTGATAGGCAGACATTCGATGGCTACACCTTC. This gives the protein CAISDRQTFDGYTF.

The V gene is TRBV11-1, the J gene TRBJ2-7; D uncertain. Germline V CDR1 and CDR2: SGHAT, FQDESV (reference sequence). The length of the CDR3 is 12 residues. V dropped 4 bases and J dropped 3 bases, with 7 bases sitting between them. The CDR3 protein is CASSSRIYEQYF. CDR3 nucleotide sequence: TGTGCCAGCAGCTCCAGGATCTACGAGCAGTACTTC.

The chain employs TRBV5-1 and TRBJ1-4; the D gene is possibly TRBD1 (6 bases). The germline V gene encodes CDR1 SGHRS and CDR2 YFSETQ. The V and J ends lost 3 bases and 8 bases respectively, with 17 bases between them. This CDR3 has 15 amino acids. The CDR3 DNA reads TGCGCCAGCAGCTCAGCCTCGGGACACCGCGAAAAACTGTTTTTT. It codes for CASSSASGHREKLFF.

This clone was seen a single time. The chain couples TRBV5-1 to TRBJ2-1; TRBD2 agrees at 11 bases. This CDR3 spans 15 amino acids. The junction had 9 bases not matched to a gene; V was cut back by 5 bases and J by 8 bases. Germline-derived CDR1 and CDR2 are SGHRS and YFSETQ. The CDR3 nucleotides read TGCGCCAGCAGTTTAACTAGCGGGAGTCCCCATGAGCAGTTCTTC. Amino acids: CASSLTSGSPHEQFF.

The chain uses TRBV19 and TRBJ2-1; D might be TRBD1 (6 bases). Trimming took 5 bases from V and 9 from J, leaving 11 bases between them. The CDR3 runs 12 residues. Germline-derived CDR1 and CDR2 are LNHDA and SQIVND (reference sequence). The DNA of the CDR3 is TGTGCCAGTAGTTCAGGGGTCGGTGAGCAGTTCTTC. It translates to CASSSGVGEQFF.

A word on this clone: A read error may produce the germline difference seen at one junction end. The gene calls are TRBV7-2 and TRBJ1-2; D uncertain. The CDR3 length is 14 residues. Germline V gene sequence: CDR1 SGHTA, CDR2 FQGNSA. The CDR3 DNA sequence: TGTGCCAGCACCTTACGGACTAATAACTATGGCTACACCTTC. The encoded protein is CASTLRTNNYGYTF. Full variable domain (rest looked up from reference TRBV7-2 and TRBJ1-2): GAGVSQSPSNKVTEKGKDVELRCDPISGHTALYWYRQSLGQGLEFLIYFQGNSAPDKSGLPSDRFSAERTGGSVSTLTIQRTQQEDSAVYLCASTLRTNNYGYTFGSGTRLTVV.

This clone was seen more than once but under ten times. V is TRBV7-8 and J is TRBJ1-5; D uncertain. Germline-derived CDR1 and CDR2 are SGHVS and FQNEAQ. V dropped 0 bases and J dropped 3 bases, with 9 bases sitting between them. This CDR3 is 15 amino acids long. This CDR3 reads CASSLARVLNQPQHF. DNA of the CDR3: TGTGCCAGCAGCTTAGCCCGGGTCCTCAATCAGCCCCAGCATTTT.

The gene calls are TRBV24-1 and TRBJ1-1, with D hard to call. This CDR3 region has 14 residues. The V gene lost 7 bases and the J gene lost 1 base, with 12 bases spanning the gap. Germline CDR1 reads KGHDR; CDR2 reads SFDVKD. CDR3 DNA sequence: TGTGCCACCAGCCCCAGAGGAGCGAACACTGAAGCTTTCTTT. Its protein product is CATSPRGANTEAFF.

The CDR3 sequence is CASSGREQFF. Written as DNA, the CDR3 is TGTGCCAGCAGCGGCAGAGAGCAGTTCTTC. This sequence joins TRBV11-1 and TRBJ2-1, with D unresolved. This CDR3 is 10 amino acids long. Germline V CDR1 and CDR2: SGHAT, FQDESV (reference sequence). V gave up 5 bases and J gave up 10 bases, with 6 bases separating them. The whole variable domain, remainder taken from reference TRBV11-1 and TRBJ2-1, is EAEVAQSPRYKITEKSQAVAFWCDPISGHATLYWYRQILGQGPELLVQFQDESVVDDSQLPKDRFSAERLKGVDSTLKIQPAELGDSAMYLCASSGREQFFGPGTRLTVL.

This clone was counted only a few times. V and J are TRBV13 and TRBJ1-5; D is undetermined. CDR1 and CDR2 (germline): PRHDT, FYEKMQ (reference sequence). The CDR3 totals 15 residues. V was shortened by 9 bases and J by 0 bases, with 15 bases between the two germline ends. The CDR3 loop reads CASSRGGNSNQPQHF. CDR3 DNA: TGTGCCAGTTCCCGAGGCGGCAATAGCAATCAGCCCCAGCATTTT.

The table lists this clone with many counts. The V gene is TRBV7-2, the J gene TRBJ2-3; D might be TRBD2 (5 bases). Per germline, CDR1 SGHTA and CDR2 FQGNSA. The CDR3 is made up of 14 amino acids. Trimming took 6 bases from V and 6 from J, leaving 16 bases between them. For the CDR3, the DNA is TGTGCCAGCAGAAACTCACGGGGTACGGATACGCAGTATTTT. Translated: CASRNSRGTDTQYF. Complete variable domain (other parts from reference TRBV7-2 and TRBJ2-3): GAGVSQSPSNKVTEKGKDVELRCDPISGHTALYWYRQSLGQGLEFLIYFQGNSAPDKSGLPSDRFSAERTGGSVSTLTIQRTQQEDSAVYLCASRNSRGTDTQYFGPGTRLTVL.

This chain links TRBV6-5 with TRBJ1-5; D is undetermined. Trimming pared 0 bases from V and 11 bases from J, leaving 14 bases between. Germline V gene data show CDR1 as MNHEY and CDR2 as SVGAGI. The CDR3 contains 14 residues. The CDR3 protein is CASSYSYSFLAQHF. The CDR3 nucleotides are TGTGCCAGCAGTTACTCGTATAGCTTCCTGGCCCAGCATTTT.

This chain connects TRBV7-9 to TRBJ2-1, with D possibly matching TRBD1 (6 bases). Germline values: CDR1 SEHNR, CDR2 FQNEAQ (reference sequence). V lost 1 base, J lost 5 bases, and 12 bases lay in between. This CDR3 comprises 15 residues. Written as DNA, the CDR3 is TGTGCCAGCAGCTTAGTGCTGGGGGCCGACAATGAGCAGTTCTTC. As protein: CASSLVLGADNEQFF.

V and J are TRBV30 and TRBJ1-2; TRBD1 is a possible D gene (5 bases). Germline values: CDR1 GTSNPN, CDR2 SVGIG (reference sequence). The V end lost 2 bases, the J end lost 8 bases, and 27 bases lay between the germline ends. There are 17 residues in the CDR3. In DNA form, the CDR3 reads TGTGCCTGGAGTAATAGGAGGGGAGTCAGGATCGAGCGCGGCTACACCTTC. Protein sequence: CAWSNRRGVRIERGYTF.

The chain has TRBV18 and TRBJ1-4; 9 bases match TRBD1. V lost 6 bases and J lost 8; bases outside the gene matches: 7. Germline CDR1 and CDR2: KGHSH and LQKENI. CDR3 length equals 14 residues. CDR3 sequence: CASSPGTGREKLFF. The CDR3 nucleotides are TGTGCCAGCTCCCCCGGGACAGGGAGAGAAAAACTGTTTTTT.

This clone was counted once. Other nucleotide sequences in the sample specify the same CDR3. V is TRBV5-1 and J is TRBJ1-2; 9 nucleotides align to TRBD1. Germline V lookup: CDR1 SGHRS, CDR2 YFSETQ. The ends lost 0 bases at V and 7 bases at J; junction bases unmatched: 1. This CDR3 spans 13 amino acids. DNA for the CDR3: TGCGCCAGCAGCTTGGGACAGGGGGGTGGCTACACCTTC. This translates into CASSLGQGGGYTF.

This clone was seen more than once but under ten times. This chain links TRBV6-5 with TRBJ2-5; maybe TRBD2 (7 bases). Per the germline V gene, CDR1 is MNHEY and CDR2 is SVGAGI. V shed 7 bases and J shed 9 bases, with 18 bases lying between them. This CDR3 spans 13 amino acids. The CDR3 region is CASKGGGRMAQYF. The DNA of the CDR3 is TGTGCCAGCAAGGGAGGGGGGCGCATGGCCCAGTACTTC.

This clone was detected only a few times. This chain joins TRBV5-1 and TRBJ2-3, with 12 bases that match TRBD1. The germline CDR1 and CDR2 sequences are SGHRS and YFSETQ. After removal of 4 bases from V and 1 base from J, the junction contained 4 bases not matched to a gene. This CDR3 has 16 residues. CDR3 loop: CASSHGTGGRTDTQYF. The DNA of the CDR3 is TGCGCCAGCAGCCACGGGACAGGGGGCCGCACAGATACGCAGTATTTT.

This chain links TRBV6-5 with TRBJ1-1, with D perhaps matching TRBD1 (5 bases). V lost 7 bases and J 1 base, leaving 10 bases between the germline ends. CDR1 MNHEY and CDR2 SVGAGI come from the germline V gene. There are 13 residues in the CDR3. The CDR3 DNA reads as TGTGCCAGCACTCCGACAGAGAACACTGAAGCTTTCTTT. Translation gives CASTPTENTEAFF.

The V and J genes are TRBV10-3 and TRBJ1-2, with 9 bases that match TRBD1. V shed 3 bases, J shed 1 base, and the junction held 3 bases outside the gene matches. Germline-derived CDR1 and CDR2 are ENHRY and SYGVKD. This CDR3 comprises 15 residues. The CDR3 loop reads CAISDHRGLNYGYTF. The CDR3 nucleotides read TGTGCCATCAGTGATCACAGGGGGCTTAACTATGGCTACACCTTC.

The chain combines TRBV7-7 with TRBJ2-2; 9 nucleotides match TRBD2. CDR3 size: 16 residues. From germline, CDR1 is SSHAT and CDR2 FNYEAQ (reference sequence). J gave up 3 bases and V 4 bases, and 6 bases lay outside the gene matches. The CDR3 DNA follows: TGTGCCAGCAGCTCTGGGGGACTAGCATACACCGGGGAGCTGTTTTTT. This translates into CASSSGGLAYTGELFF.

The chain combines TRBV18 with TRBJ1-2, with D maybe TRBD1 (6 bases). Germline values: CDR1 KGHSH, CDR2 LQKENI. This CDR3 has 13 amino acids. V was cut by 2 bases and J by 5 bases, with 9 bases left in between. The CDR3 sequence is CASSPNREYGYTF. Written as DNA, the CDR3 is TGTGCCAGCTCACCAAACAGGGAATATGGCTACACCTTC.

The chain couples TRBV15 to TRBJ1-5; D ambiguous. The CDR3 sequence is 16 residues long. The V end lost 0 bases, the J end lost 4 bases, and 13 bases lay between the germline ends. Germline V gene data show CDR1 as LNHNV and CDR2 as YYDKDF (reference sequence). CDR3 in amino acids: CATSRDRLGHNQPQHF. CDR3 DNA: TGTGCCACCAGCAGAGATAGATTGGGCCATAATCAGCCCCAGCATTTT.